The 9 T cell receptor beta chains in this list originate from one sample, sequenced in a study of T cells in Graves' hyperthyroidism and ophthalmopathy. TCR beta CDR3 regions were amplified from RNA transcripts. HTBI primers were the set used in a first-round RT-PCR of the TCR CDR3. TCRdb passed the multiplex PCR reads through MiXCR, listing each CDR3 protein once. The repertoire holds roughly 500,000 distinct CDR3 sequences, with 15% to 20% as singletons. Sequencing used blood. The receptors were sampled from a woman aged 25 to 45 with Graves' ophthalmopathy.

This clonotype was seen a few times. The genes are TRBV24-1 and TRBJ2-1; no definite D call. This CDR3 region has 11 residues. V lost 3 bases and J 6 bases, leaving 2 bases between the germline ends. Germline-derived CDR1 and CDR2 are KGHDR and SFDVKD. CDR3 in DNA: TGTGCCACCAGTGATCTCAATGAGCAGTTCTTC. This codes for CATSDLNEQFF.

This sequence joins TRBV9 and TRBJ2-2, with D tentatively TRBD2 (7 bases). Germline V gene data show CDR1 as SGDLS and CDR2 as YYNGEE. This CDR3 spans 17 amino acids. The ends were cut back, 4 bases at V and 0 bases at J, with 16 bases in the middle. CDR3 residues: CASSPGGGAANTGELFF. DNA of the CDR3: TGTGCCAGCAGCCCGGGTGGGGGGGCTGCGAACACCGGGGAGCTGTTTTTT.

This clonotype was seen many times. The chain joins TRBV3-1 to TRBJ2-2; D ambiguous. Germline V gives CDR1 LGHDT, CDR2 YNNKEL (reference sequence). V dropped 4 bases and J dropped 2 bases, with 11 bases sitting between them. This CDR3 comprises 15 residues. The CDR3 region has the DNA TGTGCCAGCAGCCCCTCAGGTCTCAACACCGGGGAGCTGTTTTTT. This gives the protein CASSPSGLNTGELFF.

There are many counts of this clonotype. The V gene is TRBV20-1, the J gene TRBJ1-5, with 8 bases aligning to TRBD1. With V trimmed by 0 bases and J by 1 base, 5 bases remained unmatched. Germline CDR1 reads DFQATT; CDR2 reads SNEGSKA (reference sequence). CDR3 length: 16 amino acids. The CDR3 DNA follows: TGCAGTGCTAGAGAGTTAACAGGGGGGAGCAATCAGCCCCAGCATTTT. Translation: CSARELTGGSNQPQHF.

The rearrangement uses TRBV20-1 and TRBJ2-3; 13 nucleotides match TRBD2. V lost 5 bases to trimming and J lost 4 bases; unmatched junction nucleotides: 12. The germline gives CDR1 DFQATT, CDR2 SNEGSKA (reference sequence). The CDR3 length is 17 residues. CDR3 in amino acids: CSAELAGGPGSADTQYF. CDR3 bases: TGCAGTGCTGAACTAGCGGGAGGGCCTGGGTCGGCAGATACGCAGTATTTT.

This rearrangement joins TRBV15 to TRBJ2-3, with D perhaps assigned TRBD1 or TRBD2 (6 bases each). Germline CDR1 reads LNHNV; CDR2 reads YYDKDF (reference sequence). There are 15 residues in the CDR3. V lost 7 bases and J lost 1, with 15 bases in between. CDR3 protein: CATNKGGEGTDTQYF. Here the CDR3 DNA reads TGTGCCACCAACAAGGGGGGCGAGGGCACAGATACGCAGTATTTT.

This clonotype was seen more than once but under ten times. The CDR3 DNA reads as TGCAGTGCTAGAGAAGGGGCCAGGGGGCATCGGGTTTATAATTCACCCCTCCACTTT. This gives the protein CSAREGARGHRVYNSPLHF. The chain carries TRBV20-1 and TRBJ1-6, with 8 bases lining up with TRBD1. Germline CDR1 reads DFQATT; CDR2 reads SNEGSKA (reference sequence). CDR3 size: 19 residues. Trimming at V came to 0 bases and at J to 4 bases, leaving 14 bases not matched to a gene.

This clonotype was seen a few times. The genes are TRBV11-1 and TRBJ2-2, with TRBD1 matching over 8 bases. Germline assignment: CDR1 SGHAT and CDR2 FQDESV (reference sequence). The CDR3 has 14 residues. The V segment lost 3 bases and the J segment 5 bases; nucleotides outside the gene matches: 2. Here the CDR3 reads CASSLDRVTGELFF. The CDR3 DNA is TGTGCCAGCAGCTTGGACAGGGTTACCGGGGAGCTGTTTTTT. Combining the CDR3 with reference TRBV11-1 and TRBJ2-2 gives the whole variable domain EAEVAQSPRYKITEKSQAVAFWCDPISGHATLYWYRQILGQGPELLVQFQDESVVDDSQLPKDRFSAERLKGVDSTLKIQPAELGDSAMYLCASSLDRVTGELFFGEGSRLTVL.

The chain recombines TRBV13 with TRBJ1-3; possibly TRBD1 for D (5 bases). Germline V gives CDR1 PRHDT, CDR2 FYEKMQ (reference sequence). The V end lost 0 bases, the J end lost 0 bases, and 15 bases lay between the germline ends. This CDR3 is 18 amino acids long. CDR3 sequence (DNA): TGTGCCAGCAGCTTAGGTTTATTGGACACTCACTCTGGAAACACCATATATTTT. This translates into CASSLGLLDTHSGNTIYF.